A selection of T cell receptor beta chains follows, all from one sample in a study of T cell responses to AZD1222 COVID-19 vaccine. Profiling relied on immunoSEQ multiplex PCR, and the TCRdb table lists in-frame clones only, not all of them. Of approximately 180,000 clones in the sample, 90% were seen once. The specimen comprised peripheral blood, sampled on day 0 of AZD1222 vaccination. These receptors all come from an adult in good health. The CDR3 runs from the conserved cysteine through the conserved F or W. The D gene is left open where the match is weak. Expanded clones get a size class; other rows say once, few or many, or leave the size out.

j_call: TRBJ1-2; clone_size: .; d_call: .; v_call: TRBV18; cdr3_nt: TGTGCCAGCTCACCAGCGGACAGCCTAACTCGGGGCTACACCTTC; cdr3_aa: CASSPADSLTRGYTF
j_call: TRBJ2-1; clone_size: .; d_call: TRBD2; v_call: TRBV14; cdr3_nt: TGTGCCAGCAGCCAAGACGGGGGGGCATTCTACAATGAGCAGTTCTTC; cdr3_aa: CASSQDGGAFYNEQFF
j_call: TRBJ1-2; clone_size: .; d_call: .; v_call: TRBV7-2; cdr3_nt: TGTGCCAGCAGCCCTCGAGGCGGCTACACCTTC; cdr3_aa: CASSPRGGYTF
j_call: TRBJ2-5; clone_size: .; d_call: TRBD2; v_call: TRBV5-1; cdr3_nt: TGCGCCAGCAGCTTGGGCGGGCCACTAGCGGGGGGCGACCAAGAGACCCAGTACTTC; cdr3_aa: CASSLGGPLAGGDQETQYF
j_call: TRBJ2-1; clone_size: .; d_call: .; v_call: TRBV3-1/TRBV3-2; cdr3_nt: TGTGCCAGCCACGCGGGACTCCTGGGGAATGAGCAGTTCTTC; cdr3_aa: CASHAGLLGNEQFF
j_call: TRBJ2-3; clone_size: .; d_call: TRBD2; v_call: TRBV4-2; cdr3_nt: TGTGCCAGCAGCCAACAGGCGAGGACTAGCGGTGGAGATACGCAGTATTTT; cdr3_aa: CASSQQARTSGGDTQYF
j_call: TRBJ1-5; clone_size: .; d_call: TRBD1; v_call: TRBV5-5; cdr3_nt: TGTGCCAGCAGCCGGACAGGGAGTAGCAATCAGCCCCAGCATTTT; cdr3_aa: CASSRTGSSNQPQHF
j_call: TRBJ1-4; clone_size: .; d_call: TRBD1; v_call: TRBV6-2/TRBV6-3; cdr3_nt: TGTGCCAGCAGCCCCCTTGCGCTCGCAGGGGGCACTAGCGAAAAACTGTTTTTT; cdr3_aa: CASSPLALAGGTSEKLFF
j_call: TRBJ2-3; clone_size: .; d_call: .; v_call: TRBV9; cdr3_nt: TGTGCCAGCGGGGGAACTAGCACAGATACGCAGTATTTT; cdr3_aa: CASGGTSTDTQYF
j_call: TRBJ2-7; clone_size: .; d_call: TRBD1; v_call: TRBV6-6; cdr3_nt: TGTGCCAGCAGAAGACCCGGGACAGGGAAGTTCTACGAGCAGTACTTC; cdr3_aa: CASRRPGTGKFYEQYF
j_call: TRBJ1-1; clone_size: few; d_call: TRBD1; v_call: TRBV5-5; cdr3_nt: TGTGCCAGCAGACCGGTAACGACAGGGGGTACTGAAGCTTTCTTT; cdr3_aa: CASRPVTTGGTEAFF
j_call: TRBJ2-1; clone_size: .; d_call: .; v_call: TRBV4-2; cdr3_nt: TGTGCCAGCAGCCAAGGGGAGTTCGAGAGCTACAATGAGCAGTTCTTC; cdr3_aa: CASSQGEFESYNEQFF
j_call: TRBJ1-2; clone_size: .; d_call: TRBD1; v_call: TRBV5-1; cdr3_nt: TGCGCCAGCAGCGGGACAGGGAACTATGGCTACACCTTC; cdr3_aa: CASSGTGNYGYTF
j_call: TRBJ2-3; clone_size: .; d_call: .; v_call: TRBV3-1/TRBV3-2; cdr3_nt: TGTGCCAGCAGCCTATCGACCGGTCTAGATACGCAGTATTTT; cdr3_aa: CASSLSTGLDTQYF
j_call: TRBJ2-1; clone_size: .; d_call: .; v_call: TRBV5-6; cdr3_nt: TGTGCCAGCAGCTTAGGGTCGGTGCAGTTCTTC; cdr3_aa: CASSLGSVQFF
j_call: TRBJ2-5; clone_size: .; d_call: .; v_call: TRBV5-4; cdr3_nt: TGTGCCAGCAGCTTGGCAGGGAGGGAGACCCAGTACTTC; cdr3_aa: CASSLAGRETQYF
j_call: TRBJ1-2; clone_size: .; d_call: TRBD1; v_call: TRBV16; cdr3_nt: TGTGCCAGCAGCCAATTGACAGGGCCCCTTAACTATGGCTACACCTTC; cdr3_aa: CASSQLTGPLNYGYTF
j_call: TRBJ2-7; clone_size: .; d_call: TRBD2; v_call: TRBV28; cdr3_nt: TGTGCCAGCAGTTTCGGACTAGCTACGTGGGAGCAGTACTTC; cdr3_aa: CASSFGLATWEQYF
j_call: TRBJ2-3; clone_size: .; d_call: .; v_call: TRBV7-2; cdr3_nt: TGTGCCAGCAGCTTCGGGGGTCTGGGAGATACGCAGTATTTT; cdr3_aa: CASSFGGLGDTQYF
j_call: TRBJ1-3; clone_size: .; d_call: TRBD1; v_call: TRBV16; cdr3_nt: TGTGCCAGCAGCCAATACCGAGGACAGGGAACCCGAACCCTAGGAAACACCATATATTTT; cdr3_aa: CASSQYRGQGTRTLGNTIYF
j_call: TRBJ2-7; clone_size: .; d_call: .; v_call: TRBV5-4; cdr3_nt: TGTGCCAGCAGTTCAACGGGACCCTACGAGCAGTACTTC; cdr3_aa: CASSSTGPYEQYF
j_call: TRBJ1-1; clone_size: .; d_call: .; v_call: TRBV2; cdr3_nt: TGTGCCAGCAGACCCGGGGAGACCACTGAAGCTTTCTTT; cdr3_aa: CASRPGETTEAFF
j_call: TRBJ2-1; clone_size: .; d_call: .; v_call: TRBV5-1; cdr3_nt: TGCGCCAGCAGCTTGGGTAGGGGGACAACCGGCTACAATGAGCAGTTCTTC; cdr3_aa: CASSLGRGTTGYNEQFF
j_call: TRBJ1-2; clone_size: .; d_call: .; v_call: TRBV6-1; cdr3_nt: TGTGCCAGCAGTGCCGAGTTGATAACGCCTAACTATGGCTACACCTTC; cdr3_aa: CASSAELITPNYGYTF
j_call: TRBJ2-1; clone_size: .; d_call: TRBD1; v_call: TRBV13; cdr3_nt: TGTGCCAGCAGCGCGGGACAGGGGTACAATGAGCAGTTCTTC; cdr3_aa: CASSAGQGYNEQFF
j_call: TRBJ2-7; clone_size: .; d_call: .; v_call: TRBV7-8; cdr3_nt: TGTGCCAGCAGCTTAGAGTGGGACCTGCAGTACTTC; cdr3_aa: CASSLEWDLQYF
j_call: TRBJ1-1; clone_size: .; d_call: TRBD1; v_call: TRBV7-9; cdr3_nt: TGTGCCAGCAGCCGACAGGGGGCGCGAACTGAAGCTTTCTTT; cdr3_aa: CASSRQGARTEAFF
j_call: TRBJ2-2; clone_size: .; d_call: .; v_call: TRBV7-2; cdr3_nt: TGTGCCAGCAGCTTAACGGGGGACACCGGGGAGCTGTTTTTT; cdr3_aa: CASSLTGDTGELFF
j_call: TRBJ1-5; clone_size: few; d_call: .; v_call: TRBV3-1/TRBV3-2; cdr3_nt: TGTGCCAGCAGCCAAGTGCAAGGAAATCAGCCCCAGCATTTT; cdr3_aa: CASSQVQGNQPQHF
j_call: TRBJ1-3; clone_size: .; d_call: .; v_call: TRBV6-6; cdr3_nt: TGTGCCAGCAGCTCTACAAGACACTCTGGAAACACCATATATTTT; cdr3_aa: CASSSTRHSGNTIYF
j_call: TRBJ2-3; clone_size: .; d_call: .; v_call: TRBV24-1; cdr3_nt: TGTGCCACCGCCCGGGGGGCGGAAGATACGCAGTATTTT; cdr3_aa: CATARGAEDTQYF
j_call: TRBJ1-1; clone_size: .; d_call: .; v_call: TRBV3-1/TRBV3-2; cdr3_nt: TGTGCCAGCAGCCTCGGCAGGGACACTGAAGCTTTCTTT; cdr3_aa: CASSLGRDTEAFF
j_call: TRBJ1-2; clone_size: .; d_call: .; v_call: TRBV9; cdr3_nt: TGTGCCAGCACCTACGGGGGTGCCAATGGCTACACCTTC; cdr3_aa: CASTYGGANGYTF
j_call: TRBJ1-3; clone_size: .; d_call: .; v_call: TRBV18; cdr3_nt: TGTGCCAGCTCACCGGAGGCCCTGGGAGGAAACACCATATATTTT; cdr3_aa: CASSPEALGGNTIYF
j_call: TRBJ1-3; clone_size: .; d_call: TRBD1; v_call: TRBV11-2; cdr3_nt: TGTGCCTACCCAGGGGGGAAGGGAAACACCATATATTTT; cdr3_aa: CAYPGGKGNTIYF
j_call: TRBJ1-2; clone_size: .; d_call: .; v_call: TRBV6-4; cdr3_nt: TGTGCCAGCAGTGACTCGACATATGGCTACACCTTC; cdr3_aa: CASSDSTYGYTF
j_call: TRBJ2-1; clone_size: .; d_call: TRBD2; v_call: TRBV29-1; cdr3_nt: TGCAGCATTGCTAGCGGGGCAACCGAGCAGTTCTTC; cdr3_aa: CSIASGATEQFF
j_call: TRBJ2-7; clone_size: .; d_call: .; v_call: TRBV11-2; cdr3_nt: TGTGCCAGCAGCCGGATTCAGGGACGCGAGCAGTACTTC; cdr3_aa: CASSRIQGREQYF
j_call: TRBJ2-3; clone_size: .; d_call: .; v_call: TRBV7-2; cdr3_nt: TGTGCCAGCAGCTCCCCCGGGGGCTGGGCAGATACGCAGTATTTT; cdr3_aa: CASSSPGGWADTQYF
j_call: TRBJ1-2; clone_size: .; d_call: TRBD1; v_call: TRBV5-6; cdr3_nt: TGTGCCAGCAGCGCGGACAGGGGGGATTTTAACTATGGCTACACCTTC; cdr3_aa: CASSADRGDFNYGYTF
j_call: TRBJ2-5; clone_size: .; d_call: TRBD2; v_call: TRBV5-1; cdr3_nt: TGCGCCAGCAGCTTCGGTGGCGGGGGGCGGGGAGAGACCCAGTACTTC; cdr3_aa: CASSFGGGGRGETQYF
j_call: TRBJ1-1; clone_size: .; d_call: .; v_call: TRBV12-5; cdr3_nt: TGTGCTAGTGGTGTCCGCCAGACTGAAGCTTTCTTT; cdr3_aa: CASGVRQTEAFF
j_call: TRBJ1-3; clone_size: .; d_call: .; v_call: TRBV4-3; cdr3_nt: TGCGCCAGCAGCCCCCAACCCGACGGGAGCTCTGGAAACACCATATATTTT; cdr3_aa: CASSPQPDGSSGNTIYF
j_call: TRBJ1-2; clone_size: .; d_call: .; v_call: TRBV20-1; cdr3_nt: TGCAGTGCGAGGACGGGTAAAGGCTACACCTTC; cdr3_aa: CSARTGKGYTF
j_call: TRBJ1-4; clone_size: .; d_call: .; v_call: TRBV27; cdr3_nt: TGTGCCAGCAGTTTCAGCGCAACTAATGAAAAACTGTTTTTT; cdr3_aa: CASSFSATNEKLFF
j_call: TRBJ2-7; clone_size: .; d_call: .; v_call: TRBV6-5; cdr3_nt: TGTGCCAGCAACGGGGACGGCTACGAGCAGTACTTC; cdr3_aa: CASNGDGYEQYF
j_call: TRBJ1-1; clone_size: .; d_call: .; v_call: TRBV7-9; cdr3_nt: TGTGCCAGCAGCTTGCCCCCACAGGGTATGAACACTGAAGCTTTCTTT; cdr3_aa: CASSLPPQGMNTEAFF
j_call: TRBJ2-1; clone_size: .; d_call: .; v_call: TRBV5-1; cdr3_nt: TGCGCCAGCAGCTTGATACCGATGAGCGGTAGCTCCTACAATGAGCAGTTCTTC; cdr3_aa: CASSLIPMSGSSYNEQFF
j_call: TRBJ1-1; clone_size: once; d_call: .; v_call: TRBV5-1; cdr3_nt: TGCGCCAGCAGCTTGGAGGGAAACACTGAAGCTTTCTTT; cdr3_aa: CASSLEGNTEAFF
j_call: TRBJ2-2; clone_size: .; d_call: .; v_call: TRBV7-6; cdr3_nt: TGTGCCAGCAGCCCTCCAGGGGTGAGGGTGAACACCGGGGAGCTGTTTTTT; cdr3_aa: CASSPPGVRVNTGELFF
j_call: TRBJ2-1; clone_size: few; d_call: .; v_call: TRBV20-1; cdr3_nt: TGCAGTGCACCTGACTATAATGAGCAGTTCTTC; cdr3_aa: CSAPDYNEQFF
j_call: TRBJ1-4; clone_size: .; d_call: .; v_call: TRBV11-2; cdr3_nt: TGTGCCAGCAGCTTGGACGAAAGGGAAAAACTGTTTTTT; cdr3_aa: CASSLDEREKLFF
j_call: TRBJ2-1; clone_size: .; d_call: .; v_call: TRBV5-8; cdr3_nt: TGTGCCAGCAGCTTGGTCCTTATAGCTCTGGGATACAATGAGCAGTTCTTC; cdr3_aa: CASSLVLIALGYNEQFF
j_call: TRBJ2-5; clone_size: .; d_call: .; v_call: TRBV9; cdr3_nt: TGTGCCAGCAGCGTAGCGGCCGGTGCAGGGGCCCGGGAGACCCAGTACTTC; cdr3_aa: CASSVAAGAGARETQYF
j_call: TRBJ1-1; clone_size: once; d_call: .; v_call: TRBV11-1; cdr3_nt: TGTGCCACCGAACTACAGGGTTTAACTGAAGCTTTCTTT; cdr3_aa: CATELQGLTEAFF
j_call: TRBJ2-7; clone_size: .; d_call: TRBD1; v_call: TRBV7-6; cdr3_nt: TGTGCCAGCAGCTCGTCCGGGACAGGGGCCGCCTACGAGCAGTACTTC; cdr3_aa: CASSSSGTGAAYEQYF
j_call: TRBJ2-7; clone_size: .; d_call: TRBD2; v_call: TRBV7-8; cdr3_nt: TGTGCCAGCAGCTTAGCGTTAACTAGCGGGGGGACCTACGAGCAGTACTTC; cdr3_aa: CASSLALTSGGTYEQYF